The 31 T cell receptor beta chains listed next were all sequenced from one sample in a study of T-cell memory formation after mild COVID-19 (dated by TCRdb to the early 2020s). Libraries came from 5' RACE. Sequencer: Illumina NovaSeq 6000. Through fastp at Q25 and MiXCR, TCRdb rebuilt clones from the public reads, retaining in-frame beta chains. Each entry is one CDR3 protein sequence, shown with its most common DNA and genes. For this sample the table gives around 450,000 distinct CDR3 sequences, of which around 18% were detected only once. The ten most abundant clones make up 7.5% to 9.5% of the sample. The sequenced sample consisted of PBMCs or a T cell subset sorted from them (not recorded which). These receptors all stem from an adult woman who had mild COVID-19 (a few samples of this study predate the infection). The sample titles of this study are shuffled in the database, so cell type and time point are left out; the donor was told from shared clones.

This clonotype showed up just a few times. V and J are TRBV2 and TRBJ2-7, with no clear D. The CDR3 sequence is 11 residues long. CDR1 SNHLY and CDR2 FYNNEI come from the germline V gene. Trimming stripped 8 bases from V and 7 bases from J, with 12 bases between. CDR3 nucleotide sequence: TGTGCCAGCTCAAGGGTGCGGGAGCAGTACTTC. Translation gives CASSRVREQYF.

This clonotype was detected a few times. V gene TRBV14 combines with J gene TRBJ2-3; D unresolved. With 1 base removed from V and 2 bases from J, the gap between germline ends came to 4 bases. Germline V lookup: CDR1 SGHDN, CDR2 FVKESK. CDR3 size: 13 residues. DNA for the CDR3: TGTGCCAGCAGCCAAGGTATCACAGATACGCAGTATTTT. Protein sequence: CASSQGITDTQYF.

This chain uses TRBV7-2 with TRBJ1-2, with 7 bases identical to TRBD1. V shed 5 bases and J 4 bases; nucleotides not matched to a gene: 7. The CDR3 totals 14 residues. Germline-derived CDR1 and CDR2 are SGHTA and FQGNSA. Here the CDR3 DNA reads TGTGCCAGCAGCCCAACAGGGGTCGGCTATGGCTACACCTTC. Translation gives CASSPTGVGYGYTF.

The V call is TRBV5-1, the J call TRBJ2-5; either TRBD1 or TRBD2 may fit D (6 bases each). The germline V gene has CDR1 SGHRS and CDR2 YFSETQ. V was trimmed by 6 bases and J by 5 bases, leaving 20 bases between them. The CDR3 extends over 15 amino acids. The DNA of the CDR3 is TGCGCCAGCAAAATTCCCGGGGGCTATGGGGAGACCCAGTACTTC. Translating gives CASKIPGGYGETQYF.

This clonotype was observed a few times. This chain joins TRBV12-3 or TRBV12-4 and TRBJ1-6, with 9 bases lining up with TRBD1. V was clipped by 5 bases and J by 9 bases; unmatched bases: 8. There are 15 residues in the CDR3. The CDR3 nucleotides are TGTGCCAGCAGTCCGAGACAGGGGGTGAGTTCACCCCTCCACTTT. Protein sequence: CASSPRQGVSSPLHF.

The table lists this clonotype with a few counts. This rearrangement joins TRBV4-2 to TRBJ1-2; no reliable D call. This CDR3 spans 12 amino acids. Trimming shortened V by 6 bases and J by 4 bases, and 9 bases separated the two germline ends. Germline assignment: CDR1 LGHNA and CDR2 YNFKEQ. This CDR3 reads CASSLSAYGYTF. The CDR3 DNA sequence: TGTGCCAGCAGTCTCTCCGCCTATGGCTACACCTTC.

This clonotype was counted a few times. The chain employs TRBV5-1 and TRBJ2-7; D is possibly TRBD1 (6 bases). Trimming pared 2 bases from V and 1 base from J, leaving 10 bases between. The germline V gene has CDR1 SGHRS and CDR2 YFSETQ. This CDR3 has 14 residues. The CDR3 DNA reads as TGCGCCAGCAGCTTACAGGGACCATCCTACGAGCAGTACTTC. This translates into CASSLQGPSYEQYF.

This clonotype occurred a few times. The J gene is TRBJ2-2, the V gene TRBV6-2 or TRBV6-3; TRBD2 aligns across 13 bases. The CDR3 sequence is 17 residues long. The J segment lost 0 bases and the V segment lost 6 bases, leaving 4 bases of the junction unmatched. Germline loops: CDR1 MNHEY, CDR2 SVGEGT. CDR3 amino acids: CASRKGTSGTNTGELFF. CDR3 coding DNA: TGTGCCAGCAGAAAAGGGACTAGCGGGACGAACACCGGGGAGCTGTTTTTT.

V gene TRBV12-3 or TRBV12-4 combines with J gene TRBJ1-2; 10 nucleotides align to TRBD1. Trimming cost V 4 bases and J 6 bases; bases outside gene matches: 8. CDR3 length: 15 amino acids. The CDR3 loop is CASSSLSTGGDGYTF. The CDR3 DNA reads TGTGCCAGCAGTTCCCTATCGACAGGGGGCGATGGCTACACCTTC.

This clonotype was detected a few times. The chain uses TRBV18 and TRBJ2-7; D ambiguous. The CDR3 runs 14 residues. The V end lost 3 bases, the J end lost 5 bases, and 14 bases lay between the germline ends. Germline CDR1 KGHSH, CDR2 LQKENI. The CDR3 region is CASSPPVKRDEQYF. The DNA for the CDR3 is TGTGCCAGCTCACCCCCGGTGAAAAGGGACGAGCAGTACTTC.

The V call is TRBV7-2, the J call TRBJ1-6, with D possibly TRBD1 on 6 matching bases. Germline assignment: CDR1 SGHTA and CDR2 FQGNSA. This CDR3 has 17 amino acids. The V end lost 0 bases, the J end lost 6 bases, and 15 bases lay between the germline ends. The CDR3 DNA reads TGTGCCAGCAGCTTAGCGATAGTGGGGGCCGTTAATTCACCCCTCCACTTT. Amino acid sequence: CASSLAIVGAVNSPLHF.

A few counts support this clonotype. This chain links TRBV12-3 or TRBV12-4 with TRBJ2-1, with 9 bases lining up with TRBD2. Trimming took 8 bases from V and 8 from J; bases not matched to a gene: 10. CDR3 size: 14 residues. The CDR3 is CASAAGTSRDEQFF. In DNA form, the CDR3 reads TGTGCCAGCGCAGCCGGGACTAGCCGGGATGAGCAGTTCTTC.

This clonotype was found a few times. J is TRBJ1-1 and V is TRBV4-1; TRBD1 aligns across 7 bases. V was pared by 1 base and J by 8 bases, with 7 bases of the junction left unmatched. The CDR3 is made up of 14 amino acids. The germline gives CDR1 MGHRA, CDR2 YSYEKL. Here the CDR3 reads CASSQAPGTEEAFF. The CDR3 region has the DNA TGCGCCAGCAGCCAAGCCCCGGGGACAGAAGAAGCTTTCTTT.

This chain uses TRBV11-2 with TRBJ2-3; perhaps TRBD2 as D (6 bases). V was clipped by 1 base and J by 5 bases, with 13 bases between them. CDR1 and CDR2 from the germline V gene are SGHAT and FQNNGV. This CDR3 region has 15 residues. The CDR3 spells CASSLGRLVVDTQYF. The CDR3 nucleotides are TGTGCCAGCAGCTTAGGACGACTAGTGGTAGATACGCAGTATTTT. Full variable domain (outside the CDR3, taken from reference TRBV11-2 and TRBJ2-3): EAGVAQSPRYKIIEKRQSVAFWCNPISGHATLYWYQQILGQGPKLLIQFQNNGVVDDSQLPKDRFSAERLKGVDSTLKIQPAKLEDSAVYLCASSLGRLVVDTQYFGPGTRLTVL.

The chain combines TRBV20-1 with TRBJ2-5, with 9 bases matching TRBD2. The junction had 10 bases not matched to a gene; V was cut back by 0 bases and J by 14 bases. Germline V gene data show CDR1 as DFQATT and CDR2 as SNEGSKA (reference sequence). This CDR3 is 13 amino acids long. The CDR3 reads CSARETIAGLAYF. The CDR3 DNA follows: TGCAGTGCTAGAGAGACCATAGCGGGACTAGCTTACTTC.

The chain employs TRBV27 and TRBJ2-2, with TRBD2 as a possible D gene (6 bases). The germline gives CDR1 MNHEY, CDR2 SMNVEV (reference sequence). Trimming took off 7 bases at V and 7 bases at J, with 22 bases between the two ends. This CDR3 region has 16 residues. The CDR3 coding sequence is TGTGCCAGCACAAGGAGGGCGCCCGGAGGAGGCGGGGAGCTGTTTTTT. Amino acids: CASTRRAPGGGGELFF.

This clonotype was counted ten times or more. The chain employs TRBV29-1 and TRBJ2-7, with D uncertain. The V gene's germline CDR1 is SQVTM and CDR2 ANQGSEA. The CDR3 sequence is 13 residues long. The germline V and J ends were trimmed by 3 bases and 3 bases, with 12 bases remaining between them. The DNA for the CDR3 is TGCAGCGTTGACGCAGGTGGTAGCTACGAGCAGTACTTC. Protein: CSVDAGGSYEQYF.

This sequence joins TRBV6-5 and TRBJ2-1; perhaps TRBD2 as D (6 bases). CDR3 length: 15 residues. V was shortened by 5 bases and J by 5 bases, with 16 bases between the two germline ends. Germline loops: CDR1 MNHEY, CDR2 SVGAGI. The CDR3 loop reads CASSPGAGLDNEQFF. CDR3 DNA sequence: TGTGCCAGCAGTCCCGGGGCGGGGTTGGACAATGAGCAGTTCTTC.

The V call is TRBV6-6, the J call TRBJ1-1, with TRBD1 identical over 8 bases. Germline values: CDR1 MNHNY, CDR2 SVGAGI (reference sequence). V shed 2 bases and J 7 bases; nucleotides not matched to a gene: 9. This CDR3 has 15 residues. The CDR3 DNA follows: TGTGCCAGCAGTTACGGACAGGGAGTCTTCCATGAAGCTTTCTTT. It is translated as CASSYGQGVFHEAFF.

This chain joins TRBV5-6 and TRBJ2-2, with 7 bases lining up with TRBD2. Unmatched junction bases numbered 15, after V lost 4 bases and J lost 6 bases. In germline, CDR1 is SGHDT, CDR2 YYEEEE. The CDR3 spans 17 residues. Here the CDR3 reads CASSPYQTSRTSGELFF. In nucleotides, the CDR3 is TGTGCCAGCAGCCCCTACCAGACTAGCCGAACATCCGGGGAGCTGTTTTTT.

The chain recombines TRBV6-2 or TRBV6-3 with TRBJ1-2, with a weak D call TRBD1 (5 bases). Deletions cut 0 bases from V and 8 bases from J, with 13 bases between. Germline CDR1 and CDR2: MNHEY and SVGEGT. This CDR3 has 14 residues. The CDR3 is CASSYSSWSGGYTF. CDR3 sequence (DNA): TGTGCCAGCAGTTACTCCTCTTGGTCAGGGGGCTACACCTTC.

This clonotype was counted between two and nine times. CDR3 amino acids: CASSLAGFRPNSPLHF. The CDR3 region has the DNA TGTGCCAGCAGCTTAGCTGGGTTCCGCCCTAATTCACCCCTCCACTTT. The V and J genes are TRBV7-9 and TRBJ1-6; no firm D call. This CDR3 region has 16 residues. Germline loops: CDR1 SEHNR, CDR2 FQNEAQ (reference sequence). V shed 0 bases and J shed 6 bases, with 12 bases lying between them.

This clonotype has only a few counts. The V and J genes are TRBV11-3 and TRBJ2-2; no firm D call. The length of the CDR3 is 12 residues. The V end lost 4 bases, the J end lost 6 bases, and 6 bases lay between the germline ends. Germline-derived CDR1 and CDR2 are SGHNT and YENEEA. The CDR3 DNA follows: TGTGCCAGCAGCTATCGAGCCGGGGAGCTGTTTTTT. Its protein product is CASSYRAGELFF.

This clonotype was picked up many times. The V gene is TRBV7-3, the J gene TRBJ2-1; D perhaps matches TRBD1 (6 bases). Germline V gives CDR1 SGHTA, CDR2 FQGTGA. The CDR3 is 14 amino acids. Trimming removed 2 bases from V and 7 bases from J, with 12 bases in between. The CDR3 DNA is TGTGCCAGCAGCTTACAGGGGTTGACAAATGAGCAGTTCTTC. Its protein product is CASSLQGLTNEQFF.

This clonotype appeared a few times. This chain joins TRBV28 and TRBJ1-2; 10 bases align to TRBD1. Germline V gene sequence: CDR1 MDHEN, CDR2 SYDVKM. The CDR3 totals 15 residues. Trimming cost V 3 bases and J 6 bases; bases outside gene matches: 7. CDR3 sequence: CASSFRLTGGNGYTF. The CDR3 DNA is TGTGCCAGCAGTTTCCGCCTGACAGGGGGCAATGGCTACACCTTC.

The table lists this clonotype with a few counts. DNA for the CDR3: TGTGCCAGCAGCTTAGCCCCGGAGGGAAAGCATACGCAGTATTTT. Translation gives CASSLAPEGKHTQYF. This chain links TRBV9 with TRBJ2-3, with D possibly being TRBD2 (6 bases). Germline V gene lookup returns CDR1 SGDLS and CDR2 YYNGEE. The CDR3 spans 15 residues. Trimming left V 4 bases short and J 7 bases short, with 19 bases between.

This chain joins TRBV12-3 or TRBV12-4 and TRBJ1-5; TRBD1 aligns across 10 bases. V dropped 3 bases and J dropped 5; count of bases not matched to a gene: 7. The CDR3 has 16 amino acids. For the CDR3, the DNA is TGTGCCAGCAGTTTCCGCGTGACAGGGGGCTATCAGCCCCAGCATTTT. It specifies CASSFRVTGGYQPQHF.

This CDR3 reads CASSLDLGKETQYF. The CDR3 bases are TGTGCCAGCAGCTTAGATTTGGGCAAGGAGACCCAGTACTTC. The chain uses TRBV7-9 and TRBJ2-5; D uncertain. Germline V gene lookup returns CDR1 SEHNR and CDR2 FQNEAQ (reference sequence). The CDR3 has 14 residues. Trimming took off 1 base at V and 5 bases at J, with 11 bases between the two ends.

The chain has TRBV14 and TRBJ1-3; a possible D gene is TRBD1 (5 bases). This CDR3 spans 15 amino acids. Trimming removed 1 base from V and 3 bases from J, with 10 bases in between. Germline CDR1 and CDR2: SGHDN and FVKESK. CDR3 sequence reads: CASSQAGRGGNTIYF. The CDR3 bases are TGTGCCAGCAGCCAAGCAGGGAGGGGTGGAAACACCATATATTTT.

CDR3 in DNA: TGTGCCTGGGAGTGGGGCCGGGGGTCGAGGACCGGGGAGCTGTTTTTT. Its translation: CAWEWGRGSRTGELFF. This chain joins TRBV30 and TRBJ2-2; a weak D match, TRBD2 (6 bases). Germline loops: CDR1 GTSNPN, CDR2 SVGIG (reference sequence). The length of the CDR3 is 16 residues. V was trimmed by 5 bases and J by 5 bases, leaving 21 bases between them.

The chain couples TRBV4-1 to TRBJ1-2; tentatively, D is TRBD1 (6 bases). V lost 0 bases and J lost 0, with 8 bases in between. The germline gives CDR1 MGHRA, CDR2 YSYEKL. This CDR3 spans 15 amino acids. CDR3 nucleotides: TGCGCCAGCAGCCAAGAGAACAGGGCTAACTATGGCTACACCTTC. Translated: CASSQENRANYGYTF.